This entry concerns a single T cell receptor (beta chain). The CDR3 covers 16 residues. Between the trimmed V and J ends, which lost 1 base and 7 bases, there was a span of 16 bases. Germline V gives CDR1 ENHRY, CDR2 SYGVKD. This sample stems from a study of blood T cell repertoires in COVID-19. In the study overall: COVID-19 samples collected from the United States, Italy and Spain covered acute and convalescent phases. PBMCs, B-cell-depleted T cells, or T cells were the source of the cDNA or gDNA that made up the material.

The authors' processing: Reference gene primer amplification gave nucleated cell count estimates. Using immunoSEQ multiplex PCR, the repertoire was profiled, and TCRdb retains in-frame clones only, with some absent. The V and J calls and clone size were taken over from that table, and D and trimming were inferred from the DNA. The sample holds about 190,000 clones; approximately 80% are singletons and the top ten take around 19%. V usage is TRBV10-3 and J usage is TRBJ1-4; D not certain. This TCR was recovered from a human donor in a cohort sampled during active COVID-19. Sequencing was carried out using peripheral blood. The CDR3 protein is CAISEWSGLGGEKLFF. DNA of the CDR3: TGTGCCATCAGTGAGTGGAGTGGACTAGGAGGTGAAAAACTGTTTTTT.